This T cell receptor beta chain was sequenced during a study of response to subunit inactivated influenza vaccine. Study findings and constraints: Seasonal influenza vaccination, on each occasion, was suggested by the authors to recruit few new T cells.

Comment on this clonotype: Its matching antigen is unknown.

Via MiXCR, TCRdb re-called the RT-PCR reads, giving one row per CDR3 protein. Found here are roughly 570,000 distinct CDR3 sequences, 13% of them singletons; the top ten hold about an eighth. Trimming took off 7 bases at V and 3 bases at J, with 16 bases between the two ends. This CDR3 region has 14 residues. The specimen was PBMCs from blood, collected 45 days after vaccination. The TCR originated in a man aged 50-59 years who received an inactivated influenza vaccine. This chain uses TRBV12-3 or TRBV12-4 with TRBJ2-7; maybe TRBD2 (6 bases). The CDR3 DNA is TGTGCCAGCACCCGCGGGCAGGGAGGCTACGAGCAGTACTTC. Translated, it gives CASTRGQGGYEQYF.